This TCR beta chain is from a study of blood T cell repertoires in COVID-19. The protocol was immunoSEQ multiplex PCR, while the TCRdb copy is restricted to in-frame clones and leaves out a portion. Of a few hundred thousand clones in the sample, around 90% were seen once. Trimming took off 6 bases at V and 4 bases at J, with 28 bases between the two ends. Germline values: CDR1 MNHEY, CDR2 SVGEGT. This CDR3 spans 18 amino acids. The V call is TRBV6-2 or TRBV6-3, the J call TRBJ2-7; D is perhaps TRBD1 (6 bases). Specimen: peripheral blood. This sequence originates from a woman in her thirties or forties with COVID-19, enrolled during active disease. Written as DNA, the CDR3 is TGTGCCAGCAGCGACCCCCGTATATCAGGGGCCGGGTTGTACGAGCAGTACTTC. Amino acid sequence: CASSDPRISGAGLYEQYF.